What follows are 3 T cell receptor beta chains derived from one specimen sequenced in a study of siplizumab effects on memory and regulatory T cells. The data were produced by immunoSEQ multiplex PCR, yet TCRdb's version contains in-frame clones alone and is incomplete. The sample lists 92,000 or so clones, more than 80% occurring once. Input material: CD4+ T cells sorted from blood. The receptor source for this set is a human donor in good health.

This clone was observed once. The chain joins TRBV6-5 to TRBJ2-1; maybe TRBD1 (6 bases). The CDR3 is 13 residues long. Germline-derived CDR1 and CDR2 are MNHEY and SVGAGI. V was cut by 8 bases and J by 4 bases, with 12 bases left in between. The CDR3 spells CASQTGLYNEQFF. DNA for the CDR3: TGTGCCAGCCAAACAGGGTTATACAATGAGCAGTTCTTC.

Of note for this clone: A read error may produce the germline difference seen at one junction end. The J gene is TRBJ2-3, the V gene TRBV19; 9 bases map to TRBD2. Germline CDR1 is LNHDA and CDR2 is SQIVND (reference sequence). This CDR3 is 16 amino acids long. CDR3 region: CASSIAAGGSRDTQYF. DNA for the CDR3: TGTGCCAGTAGTATAGCGGCGGGAGGGAGCAGAGATACGCAGTATTTT.

V and J are TRBV6-1 and TRBJ2-1, with 7 positions matching TRBD1. The CDR3 covers 12 residues. After removal of 8 bases from V and 7 bases from J, the junction contained 5 bases not matched to a gene. Germline V lookup: CDR1 MNHNS, CDR2 SASEGT. CDR3 coding DNA: TGTGCCAGCGACAGGGTTCTTAATGAGCAGTTCTTC. Its protein product is CASDRVLNEQFF.